These 19 T cell receptor beta chains originate from one sample sequenced in a study of shared clonotypes between healthy human individuals. Data came from immunoSEQ multiplex PCR; TCRdb stores just in-frame clones and leaves some out. There are 950,000 to 1,100,000 clones in the sample; about four fifths occur only once, and 0.55% to 0.7% lies in the top ten. The sample taken for sequencing was memory CD4+ T cells from PBMCs. Documented subset: CD45RA-negative fraction. Receptor source: a man younger than 30 in good health. Some clones in this sample may be carry-over from other donors' samples.

This clone was counted between two and nine times. This rearrangement joins TRBV28 to TRBJ1-4; 10 bases match TRBD1. Germline V gene sequence: CDR1 MDHEN, CDR2 SYDVKM. This CDR3 is 16 amino acids long. V shed 7 bases, J shed 10 bases, and the junction held 15 bases outside the gene matches. CDR3 in DNA: TGTGCCAGCAACAGGGACAGGGGAAAATCTTCGCGAAAACTGTTTTTT. This codes for CASNRDRGKSSRKLFF.

This chain joins TRBV28 and TRBJ1-2, with a tentative D call TRBD1 (5 bases). CDR1 is MDHEN, CDR2 SYDVKM, per germline. This CDR3 region has 16 residues. The V and J ends lost 5 bases and 8 bases respectively, with 24 bases between them. The CDR3, as DNA: TGTGCCAGCAGTCCAACCGGGACCGCCCAAGGAGAAGGCTACACCTTC. It translates to CASSPTGTAQGEGYTF.

The V and J genes are TRBV2 and TRBJ2-7; D is unclear. Germline loops: CDR1 SNHLY, CDR2 FYNNEI. The CDR3 consists of 15 residues. Trimming took off 5 bases at V and 1 base at J, with 15 bases between the two ends. CDR3 sequence (DNA): TGTGCCAGCAGTTCCAAGCAGGCGCGGTCCTACGAGCAGTACTTC. Its translation is CASSSKQARSYEQYF.

The chain employs TRBV6-5 and TRBJ2-7; TRBD1 is a possible D gene (5 bases). There are 15 residues in the CDR3. In germline, CDR1 is MNHEY, CDR2 SVGAGI. Trimming shortened V by 2 bases and J by 1 base, and 12 bases separated the two germline ends. This chain's CDR3 is CASSYARTSSYEQYF. In DNA form, the CDR3 reads TGTGCCAGCAGTTACGCGCGGACATCTTCCTACGAGCAGTACTTC.

The chain joins TRBV15 to TRBJ2-1; possible D gene TRBD2, 6 bases. CDR3 length: 16 residues. CDR1 and CDR2 (germline): LNHNV, YYDKDF (reference sequence). The V gene lost 2 bases and the J gene lost 0 bases, with 11 bases spanning the gap. For the CDR3, the DNA is TGTGCCACCAGCAGATCGTTAGCGGTCTCCTACAATGAGCAGTTCTTC. Translation: CATSRSLAVSYNEQFF.

A remark on this clone: The same CDR3 arises from other DNA sequences in this sample as well. The chain couples TRBV30 to TRBJ2-5; no clear D. The closer fit of TRBJ2-7 to the DNA end suggests the J call may be wrong. This CDR3 is 12 amino acids long. Germline CDR1 is GTSNPN and CDR2 is SVGIG (reference sequence). The CDR3 loop reads CAWSVPDYEQYF. In DNA, the CDR3 is TGTGCCTGGAGTGTACCCGACTACGAGCAGTACTTC.

This clone was counted between two and nine times. The chain combines TRBV28 with TRBJ1-2, with a tentative D call TRBD1 (6 bases). CDR3 length: 16 amino acids. Trimming left V 0 bases short and J 4 bases short, with 15 bases between. CDR1 and CDR2 from the germline V gene are MDHEN and SYDVKM. In nucleotides, the CDR3 is TGTGCCAGCAGTTTATGGGACAGAGCGGCCGGCTATGGCTACACCTTC. It translates to CASSLWDRAAGYGYTF.

The chain uses TRBV18 and TRBJ2-4; 12 nucleotides line up with TRBD2. This CDR3 has 18 residues. Germline trimming cut 3 bases from V and 4 bases from J; bases unmatched to any gene: 10. Germline V gives CDR1 KGHSH, CDR2 LQKENI. CDR3 in DNA: TGTGCCAGCTCACCCTGGTCGACTAGCGGGAGAATAAAAAACATTCAGTACTTC. As protein: CASSPWSTSGRIKNIQYF.

Comment on this clone: A far larger clone lies a single base away; this is likely a read error. The chain recombines TRBV30 with TRBJ1-2, with D perhaps TRBD1 (5 bases). The length of the CDR3 is 13 residues. Germline CDR1 and CDR2: GTSNPN and SVGIG (reference sequence). Trimming removed 7 bases at V and 0 bases at J, with 12 bases between. The CDR3 sequence is CASQGAANYGYTF. The CDR3 nucleotides read TGTGCCTCCCAGGGAGCTGCTAACTATGGCTACACCTTC.

This chain links TRBV2 with TRBJ2-2; 11 positions agree with TRBD1. The junction had 4 bases not matched to a gene; V was cut back by 8 bases and J by 5 bases. The CDR3 covers 14 residues. The germline V gene has CDR1 SNHLY and CDR2 FYNNEI. For the CDR3, the DNA is TGTGCCAGCGGACAGGGGGCTTCTACCGGGGAGCTGTTTTTT. Protein: CASGQGASTGELFF.

This chain links TRBV4-2 with TRBJ2-3; a possible D gene is TRBD1 (6 bases). Deletions cut 3 bases from V and 4 bases from J, with 17 bases between. In germline, CDR1 is LGHNA, CDR2 YNFKEQ. This CDR3 comprises 16 residues. In nucleotides, the CDR3 is TGTGCCAGCAGCCAGGGGGCTCGGGGTAGTGCAGATACGCAGTATTTT. It translates to CASSQGARGSADTQYF.

This clone was seen more than once but under ten times. The sample holds other DNA sequences that translate to the same CDR3. This chain connects TRBV2 to TRBJ2-7; no reliable D call. There are 10 residues in the CDR3. The germline V gene has CDR1 SNHLY and CDR2 FYNNEI. V was trimmed by 6 bases and J by 7 bases, leaving 7 bases between them. The CDR3 region has the DNA TGTGCCAGCAGACTCGGGGAGCAGTACTTC. Translating gives CASRLGEQYF.

The genes are TRBV30 and TRBJ1-5, with TRBD1 identical over 9 bases. V lost 5 bases to trimming and J lost 5 bases; unmatched junction nucleotides: 4. CDR3 size: 13 residues. The germline V gene encodes CDR1 GTSNPN and CDR2 SVGIG (reference sequence). The CDR3 loop is CAWGQGFHQPQHF. The CDR3 bases are TGTGCCTGGGGACAGGGGTTCCATCAGCCCCAGCATTTT.

V usage is TRBV6-6 and J usage is TRBJ1-2, with a tentative D call TRBD1 (6 bases). There are 16 residues in the CDR3. Germline V gene sequence: CDR1 MNHNY, CDR2 SVGAGI (reference sequence). Trimming took off 7 bases at V and 8 bases at J, with 26 bases between the two ends. CDR3 sequence reads: CASTQSPGGRGSGYTF. DNA for the CDR3: TGTGCCAGCACCCAATCGCCCGGGGGCAGGGGAAGCGGCTACACCTTC.

This chain joins TRBV5-1 and TRBJ2-2, with TRBD2 matching over 11 bases. The CDR3 is 19 residues long. Trimming took 1 base from V and 3 from J; bases not matched to a gene: 11. The germline V gene has CDR1 SGHRS and CDR2 YFSETQ. The CDR3, as DNA: TGCGCCAGCAGCTTGACTAGCGGGAGAGGTGTGGAGGACACCGGGGAGCTGTTTTTT. Protein: CASSLTSGRGVEDTGELFF.

This chain joins TRBV5-1 and TRBJ2-7; 7 positions agree with TRBD1. Germline values: CDR1 SGHRS, CDR2 YFSETQ. After removal of 3 bases from V and 5 bases from J, the junction contained 8 bases not matched to a gene. The CDR3 loop spans 14 amino acids. The DNA for the CDR3 is TGCGCCAGCAGCTCTCGACAGGGAGACGACGAGCAGTACTTC. The encoded protein is CASSSRQGDDEQYF.

The chain joins TRBV7-3 to TRBJ2-3; 8 positions match TRBD1. This CDR3 is 16 amino acids long. V shed 3 bases and J 4 bases; nucleotides not matched to a gene: 9. CDR1 and CDR2 from the germline V gene are SGHTA and FQGTGA. CDR3 protein: CASSFGSTGAADTQYF. The CDR3 nucleotides read TGTGCCAGCAGCTTCGGCTCGACAGGGGCGGCAGATACGCAGTATTTT.

V usage is TRBV5-4 and J usage is TRBJ2-2; the D gene is possibly TRBD2 (7 bases). CDR1 and CDR2 from the germline V gene are SGHNT and YYREEE (reference sequence). This CDR3 has 15 amino acids. Trimming pared 2 bases from V and 5 bases from J, leaving 13 bases between. The CDR3, as DNA: TGTGCCAGCAGCTTAGGAGGGGGGGCGACCGGGGAGCTGTTTTTT. This codes for CASSLGGGATGELFF. The entire variable domain, with the rest obtained from reference TRBV5-4 and TRBJ2-2, is as follows: ETGVTQSPTHLIKTRGQQVTLRCSSQSGHNTVSWYQQALGQGPQFIFQYYREEENGRGNFPPRFSGLQFPNYSSELNVNALELDDSALYLCASSLGGGATGELFFGEGSRLTVL.

To note about this clone: The same CDR3 arises from other DNA sequences in this sample as well. The J gene is TRBJ2-3, the V gene TRBV6-5; D is perhaps TRBD1 (5 bases). V lost 6 bases to trimming and J lost 1 base, with 8 bases between them. In germline, CDR1 is MNHEY, CDR2 SVGAGI. The CDR3 loop spans 13 amino acids. In DNA form, the CDR3 reads TGTGCCAGCAGGCAACAGGGCACAGATACGCAGTATTTT. Amino acids: CASRQQGTDTQYF.